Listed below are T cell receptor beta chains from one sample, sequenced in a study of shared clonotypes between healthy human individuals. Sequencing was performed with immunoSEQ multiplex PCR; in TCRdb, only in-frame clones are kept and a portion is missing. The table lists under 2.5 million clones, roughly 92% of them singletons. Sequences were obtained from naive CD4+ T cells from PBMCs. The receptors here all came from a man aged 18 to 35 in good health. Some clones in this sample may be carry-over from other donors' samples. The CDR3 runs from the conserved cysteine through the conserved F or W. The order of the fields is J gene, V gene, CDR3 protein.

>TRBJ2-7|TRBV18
CASSTGQGGRYEQYF
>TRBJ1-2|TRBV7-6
CASSLDLNYGYTF
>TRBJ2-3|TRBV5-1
CASSLGPGGTDTQYF
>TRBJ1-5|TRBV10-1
CASSDSGNQPQHF
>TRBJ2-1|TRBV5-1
CASSLPLVSVGLYNEQFF
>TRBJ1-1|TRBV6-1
CASSEQPGANTEAFF
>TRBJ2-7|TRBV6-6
CASSYSSSGVYEQYF
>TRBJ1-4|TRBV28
CASSTRQGVNEKLFF
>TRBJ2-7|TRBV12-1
CASSRGSVGAYEQYF
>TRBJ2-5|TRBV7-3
CASSLSGSQETQYF
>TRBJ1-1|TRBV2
CASGEQGLLNTEAFF
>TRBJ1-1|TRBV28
CASSFLGAAFF
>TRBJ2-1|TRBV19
CASSLAAYNEQFF
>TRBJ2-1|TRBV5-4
CASSTPGTGNNEQFF
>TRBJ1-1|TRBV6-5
CASSFFRDRGEAFF
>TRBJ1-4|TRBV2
CATGDRGPATNEKLFF
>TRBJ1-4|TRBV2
CASRDRVIEKLFF
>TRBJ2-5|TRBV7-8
CASSFNSGETQYF
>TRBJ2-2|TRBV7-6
CASSSRTSGSTGELFF
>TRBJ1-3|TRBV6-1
CASSEADPRSTWYTIYF
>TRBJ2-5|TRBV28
CATSWDRRNQETQYF
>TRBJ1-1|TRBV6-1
CASSPGQGTFF
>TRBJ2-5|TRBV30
CAWSSAVVTQYF
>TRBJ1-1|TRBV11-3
CASSYLTGNTEAFF
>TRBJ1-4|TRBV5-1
CASSLGVRHEKLFF